The following is a T cell receptor (beta chain) sequence with its context. The sample comes from a study of Ad26.COV2.S vaccination and SARS-CoV-2 variants. Documented treatment: 15 to 20 received Ad26.COV2.S at low or high dose, single or two shots; about 5 received placebo; per-sample allocation not given. Repertoires come from day 63 after the first vaccine or placebo injection. Aged 18-55 years, donor was enrolled in Boston at some point between 2019 and 2021. J was trimmed by 2 bases and V by 6 bases; bases with no gene match: 6. There are 15 residues in the CDR3. The germline V gene encodes CDR1 MDHEN and CDR2 SYDVKM. Repertoires were generated with immunoSEQ multiplex PCR, while TCRdb's copy carries only in-frame clones and drops some. The data show 300,000 to 350,000 clones, with roughly 91% seen just once and roughly 5% held by the top ten.

The receptor comes from a person between 18 and 65 years old who received the Ad26.COV2.S COVID-19 vaccine or a placebo. Specimen: peripheral blood, collected in a trial of Ad26.COV2.S vaccine versus placebo. The V gene is TRBV28, the J gene TRBJ2-7; TRBD2 matches 11 bases. CDR3 residues: CASSLGLAGAYEQYF. The DNA for the CDR3 is TGTGCCAGCAGCCTAGGACTAGCGGGCGCCTACGAGCAGTACTTC.